The sequence of this TCR beta chain was determined in a study of T cell repertoires in cytomegalovirus infection. Study-wide background: Public TCR beta signatures indicated both CMV infection and matching HLA type. Study-wide points: Cumulative public TCR beta family frequency identified carriers of CMV plus the relevant HLA. Ex vivo responses were dominated by HLA-C-restricted CMV-specific TCR beta clonotypes.

Notes on this clonotype: The antigen remains undetermined. At one end the junction does not follow the germline gene, possibly because of a read error.

CDR3 length equals 14 residues. TCRdb re-called the reads with MiXCR, one entry per CDR3 protein. Among about 830,000 distinct CDR3 sequences listed, 32% were seen once. The clonotype comes from a human donor in good health (CMV status not recorded). Some clones in this sample may be carry-over from other donors' samples. The input for sequencing was cultured CD8+ T cells from PBMCs, taken from culture after CMV antigen stimulation. This chain joins TRBV12-3 or TRBV12-4 and TRBJ2-5; 9 bases match TRBD1. In DNA form, the CDR3 reads TGTGCCAGCAGACAGGGGGCGCGAGGGGAGACCCTGTACTTC. As protein: CASRQGARGETLYF.